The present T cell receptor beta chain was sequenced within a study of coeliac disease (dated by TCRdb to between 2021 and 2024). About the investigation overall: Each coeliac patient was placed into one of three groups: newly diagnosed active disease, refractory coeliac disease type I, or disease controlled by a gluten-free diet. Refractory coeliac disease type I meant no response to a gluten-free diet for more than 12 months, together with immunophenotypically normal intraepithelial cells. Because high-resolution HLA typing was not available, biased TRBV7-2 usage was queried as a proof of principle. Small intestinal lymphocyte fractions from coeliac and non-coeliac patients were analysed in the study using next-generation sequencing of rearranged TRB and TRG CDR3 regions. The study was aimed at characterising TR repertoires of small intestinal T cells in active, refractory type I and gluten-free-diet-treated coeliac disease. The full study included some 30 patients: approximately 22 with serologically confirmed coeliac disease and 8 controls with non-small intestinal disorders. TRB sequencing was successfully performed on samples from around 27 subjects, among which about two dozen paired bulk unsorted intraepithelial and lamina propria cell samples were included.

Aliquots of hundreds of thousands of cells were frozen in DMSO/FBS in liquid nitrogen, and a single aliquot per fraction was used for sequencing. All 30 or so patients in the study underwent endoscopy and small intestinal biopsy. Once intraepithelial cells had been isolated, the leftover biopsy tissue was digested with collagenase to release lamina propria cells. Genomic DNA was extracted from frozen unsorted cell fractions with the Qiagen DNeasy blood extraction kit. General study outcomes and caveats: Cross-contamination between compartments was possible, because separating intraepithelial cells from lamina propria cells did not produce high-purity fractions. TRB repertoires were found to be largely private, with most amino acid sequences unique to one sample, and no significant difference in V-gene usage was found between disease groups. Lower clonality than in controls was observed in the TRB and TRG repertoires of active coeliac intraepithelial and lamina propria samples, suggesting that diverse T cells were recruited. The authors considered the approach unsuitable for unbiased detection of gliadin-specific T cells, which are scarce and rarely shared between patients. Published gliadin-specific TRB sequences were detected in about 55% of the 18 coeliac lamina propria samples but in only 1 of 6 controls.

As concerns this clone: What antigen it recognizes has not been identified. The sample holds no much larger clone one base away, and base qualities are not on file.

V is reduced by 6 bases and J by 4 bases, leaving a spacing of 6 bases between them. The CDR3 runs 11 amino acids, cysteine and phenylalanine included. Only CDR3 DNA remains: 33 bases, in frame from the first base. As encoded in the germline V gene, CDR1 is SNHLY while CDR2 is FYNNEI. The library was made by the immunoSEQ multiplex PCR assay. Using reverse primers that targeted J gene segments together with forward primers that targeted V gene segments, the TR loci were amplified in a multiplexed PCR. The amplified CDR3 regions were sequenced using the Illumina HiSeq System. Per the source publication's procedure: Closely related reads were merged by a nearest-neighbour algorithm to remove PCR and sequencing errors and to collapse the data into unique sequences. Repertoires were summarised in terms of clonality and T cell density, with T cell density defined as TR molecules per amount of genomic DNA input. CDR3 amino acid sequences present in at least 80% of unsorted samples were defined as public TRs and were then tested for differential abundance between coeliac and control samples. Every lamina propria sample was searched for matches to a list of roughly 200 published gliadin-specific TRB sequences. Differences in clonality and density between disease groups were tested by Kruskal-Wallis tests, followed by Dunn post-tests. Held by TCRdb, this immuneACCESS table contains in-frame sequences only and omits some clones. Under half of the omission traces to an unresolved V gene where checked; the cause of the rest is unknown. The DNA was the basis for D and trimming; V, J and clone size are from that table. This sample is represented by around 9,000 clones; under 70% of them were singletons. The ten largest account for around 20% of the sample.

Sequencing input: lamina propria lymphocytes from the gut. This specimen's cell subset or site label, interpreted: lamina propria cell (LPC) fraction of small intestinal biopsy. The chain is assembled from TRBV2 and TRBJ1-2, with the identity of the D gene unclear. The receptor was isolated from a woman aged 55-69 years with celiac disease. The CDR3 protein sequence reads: CASRTGYGYTF. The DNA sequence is TGTGCCAGCAGGACGGGCTATGGCTACACCTTC.